Below, 14 T cell receptor beta chains from the same sample are listed, as sequenced in a study of cytomegalovirus exposure and HLA in healthy donors. Primers for the PCR totalled 60 Vbeta and 13 Jbeta. Produced via immunoSEQ multiplex PCR; TCRdb's table is partial and in-frame only. The sample includes some 160,000 clones, 76% of them seen just once. Sequenced input: PBMCs. Every receptor here comes from a woman aged 35 to 49 in good health and CMV-seronegative.

V is TRBV10-3 and J is TRBJ2-7; no firm D call. The CDR3 is 13 residues long. Germline V CDR1 and CDR2: ENHRY, SYGVKD. V lost 6 bases, J lost 4 bases, and 13 bases lay in between. CDR3 nucleotides: TGTGCCATCAGCGAAAGAACCAGTTACGAGCAGTACTTC. Amino acids: CAISERTSYEQYF.

The chain employs TRBV5-4 and TRBJ2-2; the D gene is possibly TRBD1 (6 bases). This CDR3 is built from 15 residues. Per the germline V gene, CDR1 is SGHNT and CDR2 is YYREEE (reference sequence). V gave up 3 bases and J gave up 2 bases, with 11 bases separating them. The chain's CDR3 is CASSSRTANTGELFF. The CDR3, as DNA: TGTGCCAGCAGCTCGCGGACAGCAAACACCGGGGAGCTGTTTTTT.

The chain couples TRBV11-2 to TRBJ2-5, with unresolved D. Looked up from germline, CDR1 is SGHAT and CDR2 is FQNNGV. The CDR3 is 13 amino acids. V lost 5 bases and J lost 9, with 16 bases in between. Here the CDR3 reads CASSLDSFLPQYF. CDR3 in DNA: TGTGCCAGCAGCCTTGACTCATTTTTGCCCCAGTACTTC.

J is TRBJ2-1 and V is TRBV19; TRBD1 aligns across 8 bases. V shed 5 bases, J shed 0 bases, and the junction held 6 bases outside the gene matches. Germline V lookup: CDR1 LNHDA, CDR2 SQIVND (reference sequence). The CDR3 has 16 amino acids. The CDR3: CASSARTGTSYNEQFF. CDR3 DNA sequence: TGTGCCAGTAGTGCCCGGACAGGGACCTCCTACAATGAGCAGTTCTTC.

In its sample, this clone was seen a few times. V usage is TRBV7-2 and J usage is TRBJ1-5; TRBD1 aligns across 8 bases. Trimming took 2 bases from V and 4 from J; bases not matched to a gene: 4. The CDR3 consists of 15 residues. The germline CDR1 and CDR2 sequences are SGHTA and FQGNSA. The CDR3 DNA reads TGTGCCAGCAGCTTAAGGACAGGGCAGAATCAGCCCCAGCATTTT. Encoded protein: CASSLRTGQNQPQHF.

The chain is built from TRBV5-4 and TRBJ1-3, with unresolved D. CDR1 and CDR2 from the germline V gene are SGHNT and YYREEE (reference sequence). The V end lost 0 bases, the J end lost 2 bases, and 6 bases lay between the germline ends. The CDR3 loop spans 14 amino acids. CDR3 DNA: TGTGCCAGCAGCTTGGGAGTGGCTGGAAACACCATATATTTT. This codes for CASSLGVAGNTIYF.

This sequence joins TRBV30 and TRBJ2-5; 10 bases line up with TRBD2. The DNA end is more similar to TRBJ2-7, so the J call may be wrong. Germline CDR1 reads GTSNPN; CDR2 reads SVGIG (reference sequence). The CDR3 extends over 13 amino acids. The DNA for the CDR3 is TGTGCCTGGAGTTTCATAGCGGGAGGCGAGCAGTACTTC. Its translation: CAWSFIAGGEQYF.

The chain couples TRBV25-1 to TRBJ1-2; D perhaps matches TRBD1 (6 bases). The CDR3 runs to 13 residues. Trimming pared 5 bases from V and 8 bases from J, leaving 15 bases between. Germline CDR1 MGHDK, CDR2 SYGVNS. The CDR3, as DNA: TGTGCCAGCAGTACCAGGGGCGCGTTAGGCTACACCTTC. Its protein product is CASSTRGALGYTF.

The J gene is TRBJ1-2, the V gene TRBV11-2, with 8 bases identical to TRBD1. The ends lost 1 base at V and 2 bases at J; junction bases unmatched: 12. CDR1 is SGHAT, CDR2 FQNNGV, per germline. The CDR3 covers 18 residues. The CDR3 DNA is TGTGCCAGCAGCTTAGGATTTGCAGGGGGCCCGACCAACTATGGCTACACCTTC. Its protein product is CASSLGFAGGPTNYGYTF. Variable domain in full (rest from reference TRBV11-2 and TRBJ1-2): EAGVAQSPRYKIIEKRQSVAFWCNPISGHATLYWYQQILGQGPKLLIQFQNNGVVDDSQLPKDRFSAERLKGVDSTLKIQPAKLEDSAVYLCASSLGFAGGPTNYGYTFGSGTRLTVV.

The CDR3 here is CASSPGTSAYNEQFF. The DNA of the CDR3 is TGTGCCAGCAGCCCCGGGACTAGCGCCTACAATGAGCAGTTCTTC. V gene TRBV5-8 combines with J gene TRBJ2-1; 10 nucleotides match TRBD2. CDR1 is SGHTS, CDR2 YDEGEE, per germline. The CDR3 runs 15 residues. V gave up 4 bases and J gave up 2 bases; unmatched junction bases: 3. Variable domain in full (rest from reference TRBV5-8 and TRBJ2-1): EAGVTQSPTHLIKTRGQQATLRCSPISGHTSVYWYQQALGLGLQFLLWYDEGEERNRGNFPPRFSGRQFPNYSSELNVNALELEDSALYLCASSPGTSAYNEQFFGPGTRLTVL.

This clone appeared a few times. The V gene is TRBV4-2, the J gene TRBJ2-7; D perhaps matches TRBD1 (6 bases). The V gene's germline CDR1 is LGHNA and CDR2 YNFKEQ. Trimming took off 1 base at V and 5 bases at J, with 21 bases between the two ends. The CDR3 spans 17 residues. The CDR3 here is CASSQAPGATTSNEQYF. The CDR3 bases are TGTGCCAGCAGCCAAGCCCCAGGGGCCACGACGTCAAACGAGCAGTACTTC.

The sample holds a few counts of this clone. The gene calls are TRBV19 and TRBJ2-7; 9 positions agree with TRBD2. V lost 8 bases and J lost 3; bases outside the gene matches: 5. This CDR3 is 13 amino acids long. Per the germline V gene, CDR1 is LNHDA and CDR2 is SQIVND (reference sequence). The CDR3: CASRREGLYEQYF. The CDR3 DNA reads as TGTGCCAGTCGGCGGGAGGGCCTCTACGAGCAGTACTTC.

The rearrangement uses TRBV15 and TRBJ2-5; TRBD1 is a possible D gene (6 bases). Near its end, the DNA agrees better with TRBJ2-7, so the J call may be wrong. CDR1 is LNHNV, CDR2 YYDKDF, per germline (reference sequence). The CDR3 is 14 residues long. In nucleotides, the CDR3 is TGTGCCACCAGCAGTGGCCGGGACACCTACGAGCAGTACTTC. Its protein is CATSSGRDTYEQYF.

In its sample, this clone was seen a few times. The chain employs TRBV5-1 and TRBJ2-5; TRBD2 matches 10 bases. The CDR3 loop spans 14 amino acids. Per the germline V gene, CDR1 is SGHRS and CDR2 is YFSETQ. V trimming: 2 bases; J trimming: 2 bases; junction bases outside the gene matches: 0. CDR3 bases: TGCGCCAGCAGCTTAGCGGGAGGGCAAGAGACCCAGTACTTC. Residues: CASSLAGGQETQYF.